These 32 T cell receptor beta chains share one sample of origin, sequenced in a study of T-cell reconstitution after alpha-beta-depleted transplantation in children. Unique molecular identifiers were incorporated into the prepared TCRbeta library. Using its own MiXCR run on the PCR reads, TCRdb lists one record per CDR3 protein. The sample carries approximately 170,000 distinct CDR3 sequences, around 10% recorded once. This specimen was PBMCs, taken before TCRalphabeta/CD19-depleted stem cell transplant. The receptors stem from a boy younger than 10 with acute myeloid leukemia, due to receive a stem cell transplant.

This clonotype was observed many times. This sequence joins TRBV29-1 and TRBJ1-5; D remains ambiguous. Trimming left V 7 bases short and J 6 bases short, with 16 bases between. Per germline, CDR1 SQVTM and CDR2 ANQGSEA. The length of the CDR3 is 13 residues. This CDR3 reads CSASPGGTQPQHF. CDR3 DNA sequence: TGCAGCGCCAGTCCCGGAGGTACTCAGCCCCAGCATTTT.

This clonotype was seen repeatedly, ten times or more. V is TRBV5-1 and J is TRBJ2-3; possibly TRBD2 for D (6 bases). Germline V lookup: CDR1 SGHRS, CDR2 YFSETQ. This CDR3 comprises 14 residues. The germline V and J ends were trimmed by 4 bases and 5 bases, with 14 bases remaining between them. CDR3: CASSRDVGGDTQYF. The CDR3 region has the DNA TGCGCCAGCAGCCGGGACGTGGGGGGAGATACGCAGTATTTT.

A remark on this clonotype: A much bigger clone sits one base away, suggesting this may be a read error. This chain uses TRBV7-9 with TRBJ1-1; D might be TRBD1 (5 bases). CDR3 length equals 11 residues. Trimming removed 8 bases at V and 8 bases at J, with 12 bases between. Germline lookup yields CDR1 SEHNR and CDR2 FQNEAQ (reference sequence). CDR3 coding DNA: TGTGCCAGCGGTTTCGGGACCGAAGCTTTCTTT. Translating it yields CASGFGTEAFF.

This clonotype was recorded many times. CDR3 DNA sequence: TGTGCCAGCAGCCATGGACAGCTTAGCCGAAAGTTCTTC. It is translated as CASSHGQLSRKFF. The chain joins TRBV27 to TRBJ2-1, with D perhaps TRBD1 (6 bases). Per the germline V gene, CDR1 is MNHEY and CDR2 is SMNVEV (reference sequence). This CDR3 contains 13 residues. The germline V and J ends were trimmed by 6 bases and 14 bases, with 20 bases remaining between them.

This clonotype has ten or more counts. This chain links TRBV20-1 with TRBJ1-5; 8 bases are a match to TRBD1. This CDR3 is built from 16 residues. From germline, CDR1 is DFQATT and CDR2 SNEGSKA (reference sequence). V lost 4 bases, J lost 4 bases, and 12 bases stayed unmatched. The CDR3 region is CSATSADRVRNQPQHF. CDR3 in DNA: TGCAGTGCTACCTCCGCGGACAGGGTACGGAATCAGCCCCAGCATTTT.

A word on this clonotype: A much larger clone lies one base from this, so it may be a read error. This chain connects TRBV20-1 to TRBJ2-2; no clear D. Trimming shortened V by 4 bases and J by 3 bases, and 9 bases separated the two germline ends. The CDR3 runs to 13 residues. Germline V gene data show CDR1 as DFQATT and CDR2 as SNEGSKA (reference sequence). CDR3 residues: CSATALDTGELFF. Written as DNA, the CDR3 is TGCAGTGCTACAGCCCTAGACACCGGGGAGCTGTTTTTT.

About this clonotype: This may arise from a read error, as a much more abundant clone is one base away. The rearrangement joins TRBV4-1 to TRBJ1-3; tentatively, D is TRBD1 (5 bases). The germline V gene encodes CDR1 MGHRA and CDR2 YSYEKL. There are 15 residues in the CDR3. CDR3 in DNA: TGCGCCAGCAGCCAGGATTGGGGGTCTGGAAACAGCATATATTTT. Translating gives CASSQDWGSGNSIYF.

Remarks on this clonotype: The junction departs from the called germline gene at one end, perhaps through a read error. The chain joins TRBV12-3 or TRBV12-4 to TRBJ2-5; D remains unclear. The CDR3 consists of 13 residues. The CDR3 DNA reads as TGTGCCCGCAGTATTTCTAGCCAAGAGACCCAGTACTTC. The encoded protein is CARSISSQETQYF.

This clonotype was picked up many times. The V gene is TRBV10-2, the J gene TRBJ1-2; D is ambiguous. V was clipped by 0 bases and J by 2 bases, with 10 bases between them. The germline V gene encodes CDR1 WSHSY and CDR2 SAAADI. This CDR3 is built from 15 residues. This CDR3 reads CASSESKDVNYGYTF. The CDR3 DNA reads as TGCGCCAGCAGTGAGTCCAAGGACGTAAACTATGGCTACACCTTC.

This clonotype was counted at least ten times. The V and J genes are TRBV3-1 and TRBJ2-3, with TRBD2 as a possible D gene (5 bases). The CDR3 has 17 amino acids. V lost 0 bases, J lost 4 bases, and 17 bases lay in between. CDR1 is LGHDT, CDR2 YNNKEL, per germline (reference sequence). CDR3 amino acids: CASSQEMRLPGADTQYF. The CDR3 DNA reads TGTGCCAGCAGCCAAGAGATGAGGCTTCCCGGGGCAGATACGCAGTATTTT.

This clonotype was counted many times. The J gene is TRBJ1-1, the V gene TRBV7-9; possibly TRBD1 for D (5 bases). There are 15 residues in the CDR3. Trimming pared 1 base from V and 6 bases from J, leaving 15 bases between. Germline lookup yields CDR1 SEHNR and CDR2 FQNEAQ (reference sequence). In DNA form, the CDR3 reads TGTGCCAGCAGCTTAGGGGCAGGGAGAATCTCTGAAGCTTTCTTT. Translated: CASSLGAGRISEAFF.

This clonotype was detected ten times or more. The CDR3 nucleotides are TGCAGCGGGAGAGGGGTGTCCCCCAGCTCCTACAATGAGCAGTTCTTC. It yields the protein CSGRGVSPSSYNEQFF. V is TRBV29-1 and J is TRBJ2-1; D is possibly TRBD1 or TRBD2 (5 bases each). CDR3 length equals 16 residues. The V gene lost 7 bases and the J gene lost 0 bases, with 19 bases spanning the gap. Germline CDR1 is SQVTM and CDR2 is ANQGSEA.

About this clonotype: This may stem from a read error, because a much larger clone lies one nucleotide away. This chain connects TRBV10-3 to TRBJ2-5; 14 bases agree with TRBD2. V lost 4 bases, J lost 9 bases, and 7 bases stayed unmatched. CDR1 and CDR2 (germline): ENHRY, SYGVKD. This CDR3 spans 15 amino acids. The CDR3 sequence: CAISAMTSGGAAQYF. CDR3 bases: TGTGCCATCAGTGCTATGACTAGCGGGGGGGCGGCCCAGTACTTC.

At least ten counts were recorded for this clonotype. V gene TRBV3-1 combines with J gene TRBJ1-6; no firm D call. The CDR3 runs 15 residues. V dropped 1 base and J dropped 8 bases, with 12 bases sitting between them. Germline assignment: CDR1 LGHDT and CDR2 YNNKEL (reference sequence). This CDR3 reads CASSQVSGYDSPLHF. DNA of the CDR3: TGTGCCAGCAGCCAAGTGTCTGGCTACGATTCACCCCTCCACTTT.

This clonotype showed up many times. The chain uses TRBV12-3 or TRBV12-4 and TRBJ1-1; D gene unclear. The CDR3 consists of 12 residues. V shed 3 bases and J shed 6 bases, with 8 bases lying between them. CDR3 DNA: TGTGCCAGCAGTTTCTTTGGCTCTGAAGCTTTCTTT. Its translation is CASSFFGSEAFF.

This clonotype was recorded at least ten times. The chain uses TRBV11-2 and TRBJ2-2, with 7 bases fitting TRBD1. The CDR3 spans 18 residues. The germline gives CDR1 SGHAT, CDR2 FQNNGV. The ends lost 5 bases at V and 4 bases at J; junction bases unmatched: 16. Here the CDR3 reads CASSRDTGAGRGTGELFF. The CDR3 region has the DNA TGTGCCAGCAGCAGAGATACAGGGGCAGGTCGTGGCACCGGGGAGCTGTTTTTT.

This clonotype has ten or more counts. This chain connects TRBV18 to TRBJ2-1, with D tentatively TRBD1 (5 bases). V was trimmed by 3 bases and J by 5 bases, leaving 11 bases between them. Germline loops: CDR1 KGHSH, CDR2 LQKENI. The CDR3 loop spans 14 amino acids. CDR3 nucleotide sequence: TGTGCCAGCTCACCGACCGGCAGGGACAATGAGCAGTTCTTC. Its protein is CASSPTGRDNEQFF.

In this sample, this clonotype turned up many times. CDR3 sequence (DNA): TGTGCCAGCAGCTCCGGCCTGGCCTCTGGGGCCAACGTCCTGACTTTC. Translated, it gives CASSSGLASGANVLTF. The chain recombines TRBV7-3 with TRBJ2-6, with D unclear. Deletions cut 4 bases from V and 0 bases from J, with 10 bases between. The CDR3 has 16 amino acids. Germline V gene lookup returns CDR1 SGHTA and CDR2 FQGTGA.

There are many counts of this clonotype. The J gene is TRBJ2-3, the V gene TRBV10-2; 12 bases are a match to TRBD2. CDR1 is WSHSY, CDR2 SAAADI, per germline. V shed 2 bases and J 7 bases; nucleotides not matched to a gene: 4. The CDR3 runs to 15 residues. CDR3 loop: CASSEATSGSHTQYF. The CDR3 nucleotides are TGCGCCAGCAGTGAGGCGACTAGCGGGAGCCATACGCAGTATTTT.

As regards this clonotype: The junction shows a germline mismatch at one end, possibly a read error. V is TRBV19 and J is TRBJ1-4; D not resolved. Germline CDR1 is LNHDA and CDR2 is SQIVND (reference sequence). There are 15 residues in the CDR3. Here the CDR3 DNA reads TGTGCCAGTAGTTCCCGGAGATTCTCATATGAAAATCTGTTTTTT. As protein: CASSSRRFSYENLFF.

This clonotype was seen ten or more times. The DNA of the CDR3 is TGTGCCAGCACATTTGGTTCTGAGCAGTTCTTC. Encoded protein: CASTFGSEQFF. The rearrangement uses TRBV12-3 or TRBV12-4 and TRBJ2-1; D gene unclear. The CDR3 covers 11 residues. V was clipped by 7 bases and J by 9 bases, with 10 bases between them.

As to this clonotype: A read error is possible here, since a much larger clone lies one base away. The chain uses TRBV7-2 and TRBJ2-5; D unclear. CDR1 and CDR2 (germline): SGHTA, FQGNSA. Trimming pared 5 bases from V and 1 base from J, leaving 17 bases between. This CDR3 is built from 16 residues. The CDR3, as DNA: TGTACCAGCAGCCTACGCCGAGGTCCCTCCCAAGAGACCCAGTACTTC. As protein: CTSSLRRGPSQETQYF.

This clonotype was found many times. The chain's CDR3 is CSTGTGLTDTQYF. In nucleotides, the CDR3 is TGCAGCACGGGGACAGGGCTCACAGATACGCAGTATTTT. V and J are TRBV29-1 and TRBJ2-3, with 9 bases that match TRBD1. V dropped 8 bases and J dropped 2; count of bases not matched to a gene: 5. In germline, CDR1 is SQVTM, CDR2 ANQGSEA. CDR3 size: 13 residues.

The V gene is TRBV20-1, the J gene TRBJ2-3; D is unclear. V gave up 1 base and J gave up 0 bases, with 11 bases separating them. The CDR3 has 15 residues. Germline CDR1 DFQATT, CDR2 SNEGSKA (reference sequence). The CDR3 reads CSARVQFPSTDTQYF. The CDR3 nucleotides are TGCAGTGCTAGAGTTCAATTTCCTAGCACAGATACGCAGTATTTT.

This clonotype appeared many times. The chain couples TRBV6-5 to TRBJ1-4, with D tentatively TRBD1 (5 bases). The CDR3 contains 14 residues. V lost 5 bases to trimming and J lost 2 bases, with 9 bases between them. The germline V gene has CDR1 MNHEY and CDR2 SVGAGI. The CDR3: CASSTRGTNEKLFF. DNA for the CDR3: TGTGCCAGCAGTACTAGGGGTACTAATGAAAAACTGTTTTTT.

This clonotype was recorded many times. CDR3 sequence (DNA): TGTGCCAGCAGCCAAGATACGGCGGGAGTCCAATACGAGCAGTACTTC. Translation gives CASSQDTAGVQYEQYF. V and J are TRBV4-2 and TRBJ2-7, with 7 bases lining up with TRBD2. The CDR3 is 16 residues long. J lost 4 bases, V lost 0 bases, and 9 bases had no gene match. Per germline, CDR1 LGHNA and CDR2 YNFKEQ.

This chain joins TRBV2 and TRBJ2-7; 11 nucleotides match TRBD2. The CDR3 is 19 amino acids. The V gene's germline CDR1 is SNHLY and CDR2 FYNNEI. The V segment lost 11 bases and the J segment 4 bases; nucleotides outside the gene matches: 25. CDR3: CAFRRYQRGTSGGRYEQYF. The CDR3 DNA is TGTGCCTTCAGGCGGTACCAGCGGGGGACTAGCGGAGGGAGGTACGAGCAGTACTTC. The full variable domain, with the rest looked up from reference TRBV2 and TRBJ2-7, is EPEVTQTPSHQVTQMGQEVILRCVPISNHLYFYWYRQILGQKVEFLVSFYNNEISEKSEIFDDQFSVERPDGSNFTLKIRSTKLEDSAMYFCAFRRYQRGTSGGRYEQYFGPGTRLTVT.

This clonotype was picked up many times. The V and J genes are TRBV7-9 and TRBJ1-5; no definite D call. CDR3 size: 15 residues. Looked up from germline, CDR1 is SEHNR and CDR2 is FQNEAQ (reference sequence). V was pared by 6 bases and J by 1 base, with 13 bases between. CDR3 region: CASSHEDRSNQPQHF. The CDR3 region has the DNA TGTGCCAGCAGTCACGAGGATAGGAGCAATCAGCCCCAGCATTTT. The full variable domain, its missing parts supplied by reference TRBV7-9 and TRBJ1-5, is DTGVSQNPRHKITKRGQNVTFRCDPISEHNRLYWYRQTLGQGPEFLTYFQNEAQLEKSRLLSDRFSAERPKGSFSTLEIQRTEQGDSAMYLCASSHEDRSNQPQHFGDGTRLSIL.

This clonotype was detected many times. The J gene is TRBJ2-7, the V gene TRBV7-9, with unresolved D. The CDR3 totals 15 residues. The germline V gene encodes CDR1 SEHNR and CDR2 FQNEAQ (reference sequence). V lost 5 bases to trimming and J lost 6 bases, with 20 bases between them. The CDR3 spells CASSAPLAPFFEQYF. The CDR3 DNA follows: TGTGCCAGCAGCGCCCCACTGGCCCCGTTCTTCGAGCAGTACTTC.

This clonotype showed up many times. The chain employs TRBV20-1 and TRBJ2-1; either TRBD1 or TRBD2 may supply D (5 bases each). The CDR3 loop spans 16 amino acids. Looked up from germline, CDR1 is DFQATT and CDR2 is SNEGSKA (reference sequence). V dropped 6 bases and J dropped 2 bases, with 20 bases sitting between them. CDR3 amino acids: CSAQSLGREAYNEQFF. DNA of the CDR3: TGCAGTGCCCAATCCCTGGGACGGGAAGCCTACAATGAGCAGTTCTTC.

The sample holds many counts of this clonotype. The chain links TRBV7-2 to TRBJ1-2; the D is unclear. The CDR3 contains 13 residues. The V end lost 5 bases, the J end lost 0 bases, and 7 bases lay between the germline ends. CDR1 SGHTA and CDR2 FQGNSA come from the germline V gene. The CDR3 sequence: CASSERTNYGYTF. CDR3 in DNA: TGTGCCAGCAGCGAACGGACTAACTATGGCTACACCTTC.

This clonotype was counted ten times or more. This chain joins TRBV12-3 or TRBV12-4 and TRBJ2-2; tentatively, D is TRBD2 (5 bases). Deletions cut 5 bases from V and 5 bases from J, with 15 bases between. This CDR3 is 15 amino acids long. CDR3 DNA: TGTGCCAGCAGTCCCCGGGCCTCGGGGACCGGGGAGCTGTTTTTT. Amino acid sequence: CASSPRASGTGELFF.